This T cell receptor (beta chain) was identified in a study of beta chain features in type 1 diabetes. Expressed TCRB transcripts were sequenced because the isolated RNA had all been reverse transcribed beforehand. Profiling relied on immunoSEQ multiplex PCR, and the TCRdb table lists in-frame clones only, not all of them. The sample has just over 600,000 clones; about a sixth are singletons. V was trimmed by 5 bases and J by 4 bases, leaving 24 bases between them. The CDR3 is 18 amino acids. Germline V gene lookup returns CDR1 MDHEN and CDR2 SYDVKM. The study's findings and limits: Moderate but significant shortening of TCRB CDR3s was recorded in all four CD4+ subsets from Type 1 diabetes patients. Any HLA effect on TCRB rearrangement was left unresolved by small sub-analyses.

This clone showed up just a few times. Its target is unknown. Sequenced: naive CD4+ T cells from blood. This chain joins TRBV28 and TRBJ2-1; tentatively, D is TRBD1 (6 bases). This TCR was sampled from a man between 18 and 29 years old in good health. The CDR3 DNA follows: TGTGCCAGCAGTGAGACAGGCTTGGGGGAGCTCGGGTACAATGAGCAGTTCTTC. Protein product: CASSETGLGELGYNEQFF.